The next 23 T cell receptor beta chains were all read from a single sample in a study of T cell responses to AZD1222 COVID-19 vaccine. Using immunoSEQ multiplex PCR, the repertoire was profiled, and TCRdb retains in-frame clones only, with some absent. The table includes about 180,000 clones, about nine tenths detected once. The sequencing used peripheral blood, collected on day 0 of AZD1222 vaccination. These receptors were collected from an adult in good health.

In this sample, this clone turned up a few times. The chain recombines TRBV5-5 with TRBJ1-2; tentatively, D is TRBD1 (5 bases). This CDR3 comprises 18 residues. The germline V gene has CDR1 SGHKS and CDR2 YYEKEE (reference sequence). V shed 4 bases and J shed 4 bases, with 26 bases lying between them. This chain's CDR3 is CASSPAGQGGVRSYGYTF. The CDR3 bases are TGTGCCAGCAGCCCCGCCGGGCAGGGTGGGGTTCGTAGCTATGGCTACACCTTC.

The chain recombines TRBV9 with TRBJ2-1, with 14 positions matching TRBD2. The CDR3 is 15 amino acids. V lost 3 bases and J lost 10; bases outside the gene matches: 6. Germline V lookup: CDR1 SGDLS, CDR2 YYNGEE. CDR3 bases: TGTGCCAGCAGCGCGACTAGCGGGAGGGATGGAGAGCAGTTCTTC. It codes for CASSATSGRDGEQFF.

The rearrangement joins TRBV6-5 to TRBJ2-7, with a possible D match to TRBD1 (6 bases). The CDR3 spans 15 residues. Germline V lookup: CDR1 MNHEY, CDR2 SVGAGI. V was pared by 0 bases and J by 4 bases, with 13 bases between. The DNA for the CDR3 is TGTGCCAGCAGTTACTCGATAAGGGACACTTACGAGCAGTACTTC. It specifies CASSYSIRDTYEQYF.

The V and J genes are TRBV5-1 and TRBJ2-7, with TRBD1 as a possible D gene (6 bases). The CDR3 has 14 residues. V lost 1 base to trimming and J lost 4 bases, with 12 bases between them. The germline V gene has CDR1 SGHRS and CDR2 YFSETQ. Written as DNA, the CDR3 is TGCGCCAGCAGCTTGACAGGGAATCTGTACGAGCAGTACTTC. Translation gives CASSLTGNLYEQYF.

V and J are TRBV2 and TRBJ1-5, with TRBD1 identical over 7 bases. CDR3 length equals 18 residues. V lost 5 bases, J lost 0 bases, and 13 bases stayed unmatched. CDR1 is SNHLY and CDR2 is FYNNEI in the germline V gene. In DNA, the CDR3 is TGTGCCAGCAGTCGAGTCCGGGACAGAGTATATAGCAATCAGCCCCAGCATTTT. This encodes CASSRVRDRVYSNQPQHF.

The chain couples TRBV27 to TRBJ2-3, with D unresolved. Trimming cost V 6 bases and J 1 base, with 11 bases left between them. This CDR3 has 14 amino acids. Germline CDR1 and CDR2: MNHEY and SMNVEV (reference sequence). The CDR3 sequence is CASRTHGGTDTQYF. CDR3 bases: TGTGCCAGCAGAACTCATGGAGGCACAGATACGCAGTATTTT.

V and J are TRBV7-9 and TRBJ2-7; 10 nucleotides match TRBD1. V gave up 3 bases and J gave up 6 bases; unmatched junction bases: 2. Germline values: CDR1 SEHNR, CDR2 FQNEAQ (reference sequence). The CDR3 spans 13 residues. CDR3 loop: CASSLTGGPEQYF. The CDR3, as DNA: TGTGCCAGCAGCTTGACAGGGGGCCCCGAGCAGTACTTC.

The rearrangement links TRBV7-2 to TRBJ2-5; no firm D call. This CDR3 has 14 residues. Per the germline V gene, CDR1 is SGHTA and CDR2 is FQGNSA. With 0 bases removed from V and 4 bases from J, the gap between germline ends came to 9 bases. CDR3 region: CASSLAGWGETQYF. The DNA for the CDR3 is TGTGCCAGCAGCTTAGCCGGATGGGGAGAGACCCAGTACTTC.

This clone was seen only a few times. This chain uses TRBV19 with TRBJ2-7, with D tentatively TRBD2 (6 bases). V gave up 4 bases and J gave up 4 bases, with 17 bases separating them. The CDR3 is 15 residues long. The germline V gene encodes CDR1 LNHDA and CDR2 SQIVND (reference sequence). CDR3 sequence (DNA): TGTGCCAGTAGTAAGGGGCAGCGGGCAAAATACGAGCAGTACTTC. Protein product: CASSKGQRAKYEQYF.

The V and J genes are TRBV5-1 and TRBJ2-1; 7 positions agree with TRBD2. The CDR3 is 14 amino acids. V lost 5 bases to trimming and J lost 7 bases; unmatched junction nucleotides: 9. Germline CDR1 reads SGHRS; CDR2 reads YFSETQ. The DNA for the CDR3 is TGCGCCAGCAGGCGGACTAGTATACCTAATGAGCAGTTCTTC. Its protein product is CASRRTSIPNEQFF.

The gene calls are TRBV14 and TRBJ1-2, with 10 bases lining up with TRBD1. Germline assignment: CDR1 SGHDN and CDR2 FVKESK. The CDR3 runs to 16 residues. Germline trimming cut 1 base from V and 7 bases from J; bases unmatched to any gene: 9. CDR3 nucleotide sequence: TGTGCCAGCAGCCAAGGGGTCTCCGGGACAGGGGTTGGCTACACCTTC. Its translation is CASSQGVSGTGVGYTF.

The chain uses TRBV6-5 and TRBJ1-1, with D perhaps matching TRBD1 (6 bases). The germline V gene has CDR1 MNHEY and CDR2 SVGAGI. The CDR3 has 13 residues. Between the trimmed V and J ends, which lost 8 bases and 8 bases, there was a span of 18 bases. In nucleotides, the CDR3 is TGTGCCAGCGTGGGACACTCAAAGGCGGAAGCTTTCTTT. Residues: CASVGHSKAEAFF.

This clone was picked up one time. This chain uses TRBV24-1 with TRBJ2-5; tentatively, D is TRBD1 (7 bases). CDR1 is KGHDR and CDR2 is SFDVKD in the germline V gene. V was pared by 3 bases and J by 4 bases, with 14 bases between. The CDR3 is 15 residues long. The CDR3: CATSDPTGRPETQYF. The CDR3 coding sequence is TGTGCCACCAGTGATCCGACAGGGAGGCCAGAGACCCAGTACTTC.

The chain couples TRBV13 to TRBJ1-6; D is unclear. The CDR3 is made up of 16 amino acids. CDR1 and CDR2 from the germline V gene are PRHDT and FYEKMQ (reference sequence). Trimming stripped 4 bases from V and 3 bases from J, with 13 bases between. The CDR3, as DNA: TGTGCCAGCAGCTCAATCGGGGAAGGCTATAATTCACCCCTCCACTTT. Its protein product is CASSSIGEGYNSPLHF. The full variable domain, with the rest looked up from reference TRBV13 and TRBJ1-6, is AAGVIQSPRHLIKEKRETATLKCYPIPRHDTVYWYQQGPGQDPQFLISFYEKMQSDKGSIPDRFSAQQFSDYHSELNMSSLELGDSALYFCASSSIGEGYNSPLHFGNGTRLTVT.

The chain uses TRBV19 and TRBJ1-1, with 7 bases lining up with TRBD1. Germline CDR1 is LNHDA and CDR2 is SQIVND (reference sequence). The CDR3 is 12 residues long. Losses at the gene ends were 8 bases for V and 6 bases for J; bases not matched to a gene: 6. The CDR3 DNA reads as TGTGCCAGTCTTGGACAGGCCCCTGAAGCTTTCTTT. Its protein product is CASLGQAPEAFF.

The chain carries TRBV27 and TRBJ2-6; weak D call: TRBD2 (6 bases). The V gene lost 2 bases and the J gene lost 0 bases, with 14 bases spanning the gap. Germline values: CDR1 MNHEY, CDR2 SMNVEV (reference sequence). The length of the CDR3 is 18 residues. CDR3 amino acids: CASSLAGPTYSGANVLTF. The CDR3 DNA reads as TGTGCCAGCAGTTTAGCGGGACCGACCTACTCTGGGGCCAACGTCCTGACTTTC.

CDR3 nucleotides: TGTGCCAGCAGTTACGGGGCTTTCCAGTACTTC. Protein product: CASSYGAFQYF. The chain employs TRBV6-5 and TRBJ2-5; D might be TRBD1 (5 bases). Germline V CDR1 and CDR2: MNHEY, SVGAGI. There are 11 residues in the CDR3. The ends were cut back, 2 bases at V and 10 bases at J, with 8 bases in the middle.

The J gene is TRBJ1-1, the V gene TRBV5-4; the D gene is possibly TRBD1 (6 bases). The CDR3 has 13 amino acids. The germline V gene encodes CDR1 SGHNT and CDR2 YYREEE (reference sequence). Trimming pared 4 bases from V and 3 bases from J, leaving 10 bases between. CDR3 coding DNA: TGTGCCAGCAGCACATGGACAGACACTGAAGCTTTCTTT. The encoded protein is CASSTWTDTEAFF.

Here the CDR3 DNA reads TGTGCCAGCTCACAGGGAGTTTATAGCAATCAGCCCCAGCATTTT. This translates into CASSQGVYSNQPQHF. V and J are TRBV2 and TRBJ1-5, with D possibly TRBD1 on 6 matching bases. In germline, CDR1 is SNHLY, CDR2 FYNNEI. This CDR3 comprises 15 residues. V lost 8 bases and J 0 bases, leaving 14 bases between the germline ends.

The chain is built from TRBV6-2 or TRBV6-3 and TRBJ2-7, with 9 bases lining up with TRBD1. The CDR3 sequence is 16 residues long. Germline-derived CDR1 and CDR2 are MNHEY and SVGEGT. After removal of 2 bases from V and 5 bases from J, the junction contained 10 bases not matched to a gene. The CDR3 is CASSYVSTGQGDEQYF. CDR3 DNA: TGTGCCAGCAGTTACGTCTCTACGGGACAGGGAGACGAGCAGTACTTC.

Worth noting for this clone: The sample contains more than one DNA sequence encoding this CDR3. V and J are TRBV27 and TRBJ2-1; D is possibly TRBD1 or TRBD2 (5 bases each). Germline CDR1 reads MNHEY; CDR2 reads SMNVEV (reference sequence). The CDR3 contains 14 residues. Trimming pared 2 bases from V and 2 bases from J, leaving 7 bases between. CDR3 sequence: CASSLQGAYNEQFF. The CDR3 DNA sequence: TGTGCCAGCAGTTTACAGGGAGCCTACAATGAGCAGTTCTTC.

In this sample, this clone turned up once. J is TRBJ2-1 and V is TRBV5-1, with 14 bases that match TRBD2. Trimming cost V 2 bases and J 0 bases; bases outside gene matches: 7. Looked up from germline, CDR1 is SGHRS and CDR2 is YFSETQ. The CDR3 is 19 residues long. The CDR3 bases are TGCGCCAGCAGCTTACCGGGACTAGCGGGAGCTAGCTCCTACAATGAGCAGTTCTTC. It codes for CASSLPGLAGASSYNEQFF.

The chain employs TRBV7-6 and TRBJ2-7, with D tentatively TRBD2 (5 bases). The V end was cut by 5 bases, the J end by 3 bases, with 8 bases between. The germline V gene encodes CDR1 SGHVS and CDR2 FNYEAQ. This CDR3 contains 12 residues. CDR3 nucleotide sequence: TGTGCCAGCAGCCCAGAGGGCTACGAGCAGTACTTC. This translates into CASSPEGYEQYF.